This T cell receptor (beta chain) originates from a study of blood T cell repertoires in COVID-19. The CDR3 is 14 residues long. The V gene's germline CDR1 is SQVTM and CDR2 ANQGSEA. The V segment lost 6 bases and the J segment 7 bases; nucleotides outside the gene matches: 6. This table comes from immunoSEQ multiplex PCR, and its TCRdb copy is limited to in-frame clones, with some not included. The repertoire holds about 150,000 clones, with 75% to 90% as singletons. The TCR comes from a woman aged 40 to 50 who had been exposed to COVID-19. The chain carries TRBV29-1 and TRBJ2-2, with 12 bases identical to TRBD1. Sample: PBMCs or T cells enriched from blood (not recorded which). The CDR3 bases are TGCAGCGTCCGCCGGGACAGGGGGCGCGGGGAGCTGTTTTTT. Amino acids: CSVRRDRGRGELFF.